This TCR beta chain appears in the sequencing data of a study of T-cell reconstitution after alpha-beta-depleted transplantation in children. General study points: Roughly two months post-transplant, alpha-beta T cells reportedly originated from several hundred graft clones that had expanded. Several patients had high TCRbeta diversity at day 60; it came from surviving recipient T cells and thymic progenitors.

Molecular barcoding with unique molecular identifiers was used for the TCRbeta library. From the PCR reads, TCRdb called clonotypes with MiXCR, one entry per CDR3 protein. The repertoire includes roughly 150,000 distinct CDR3 sequences, 11% of them detected once, and roughly an eighth sits in the top ten. This clonotype occurred many times. No antigen is known for it. The receptor's source is a boy aged 2 to 10 with acute myeloid leukemia, due to receive a stem cell transplant. The sequencing used PBMCs, collected before TCRalphabeta/CD19-depleted stem cell transplant.

CDR3 DNA: TGTGCCAGCAGCCGCACCGGGACTGCCCCCTACGAGCAGTACTTC. It encodes CASSRTGTAPYEQYF. The gene calls are TRBV7-3 and TRBJ2-7; a weak D match, TRBD2 (6 bases). Trimming pared 5 bases from V and 2 bases from J, leaving 16 bases between. The V gene's germline CDR1 is SGHTA and CDR2 FQGTGA. The CDR3 spans 15 residues.